This T cell receptor (beta chain) was sequenced in a study of T-cell reconstitution after alpha-beta-depleted transplantation in children. Overall study findings and caveats: Newly produced T cells mostly accounted for T-cell counts and diversity one year post-transplant.

With 4 bases removed from V and 1 base from J, the gap between germline ends came to 7 bases. The CDR3 consists of 13 residues. Germline CDR1 LGHDT, CDR2 YNNKEL (reference sequence). Unique molecular identifiers were incorporated into the prepared TCRbeta library. TCRdb ran MiXCR on the PCR reads and lists one entry per CDR3 protein. The sample lists about 98,000 distinct CDR3 sequences; about 25% were seen once. This clonotype was recorded a few times. What it binds is not known. The material was PBMCs, obtained before TCRalphabeta/CD19-depleted stem cell transplant. The TCR originated in a boy aged 2 to 9 with acute lymphoblastic leukemia, due to receive a stem cell transplant. V usage is TRBV3-1 and J usage is TRBJ1-1; D is ambiguous. CDR3 in amino acids: CASSRVENTEAFF. CDR3 bases: TGTGCCAGCAGCCGAGTAGAGAACACTGAAGCTTTCTTT.